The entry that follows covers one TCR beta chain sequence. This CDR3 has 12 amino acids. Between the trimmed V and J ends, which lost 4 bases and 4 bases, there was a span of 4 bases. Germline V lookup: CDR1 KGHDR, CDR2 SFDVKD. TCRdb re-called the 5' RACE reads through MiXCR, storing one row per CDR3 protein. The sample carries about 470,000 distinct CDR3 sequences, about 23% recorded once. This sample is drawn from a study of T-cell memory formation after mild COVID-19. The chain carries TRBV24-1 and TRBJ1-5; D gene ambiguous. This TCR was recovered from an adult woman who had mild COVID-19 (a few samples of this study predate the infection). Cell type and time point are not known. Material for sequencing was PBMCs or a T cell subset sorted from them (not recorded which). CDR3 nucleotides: TGTGCCACCAGTGAAGCTAATCAGCCCCAGCATTTT. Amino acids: CATSEANQPQHF.